These T cell receptor beta chains were read from a single sample in a study of TIL therapy for anti-PD-1-resistant metastatic lung cancer. Sequenced by immunoSEQ multiplex PCR; TCRdb stores in-frame clones only, minus some. This sample carries about 100,000 clones, about 71% of them seen once, and the ten largest clones take approximately 11%. Material: tumor tissue, obtained at baseline. The origin of the receptors is a person aged 25-80 years with non-small cell lung cancer. The CDR3 runs from the conserved cysteine through the conserved F or W. The order of the fields is J gene, CDR3 length, D gene, clone size, V gene, CDR3 DNA, CDR3 protein. D genes are given only for firm matches. Expanded clones get a size class; other rows say once, few or many, or leave the size out.

>TRBJ2-3|16|-|-|TRBV28
TGTGCCAGCAGTCCTAATAGAGGGCCGAGCACAGATACGCAGTATTTT
CASSPNRGPSTDTQYF
>TRBJ2-3|16|-|-|TRBV14
TGTGCCAGCAGCCTCTACGGACCCCTGGGCACAGATACGCAGTATTTT
CASSLYGPLGTDTQYF
>TRBJ1-6|17|-|few|TRBV7-6
TGTGCCAGCAGCTTAAATCACGGAGCCGATGATAATTCACCCCTCCACTTT
CASSLNHGADDNSPLHF
>TRBJ1-2|12|TRBD1|-|TRBV19
TGTGCCTCCCAAAGAGGGGGCGCAGGCTACACCTTC
CASQRGGAGYTF
>TRBJ2-2|14|TRBD2|-|TRBV4-1
TGCGCCAGCAGCCAAGGTACTAGCGTCGGGGAGCTGTTTTTT
CASSQGTSVGELFF
>TRBJ1-2|13|TRBD1|-|TRBV27
TGTGCCAGCCGCCAGGGGGCTAACTATGGCTACACCTTC
CASRQGANYGYTF
>TRBJ2-7|12|-|-|TRBV12-3/TRBV12-4
TGTGCCAGCAGTTTGGAGGTCGCCGAGCAGTACTTC
CASSLEVAEQYF
>TRBJ1-1|15|-|few|TRBV7-6
TGTGCCAGCAGCTCCTCCGGGACGGGGAACACTGAAGCTTTCTTT
CASSSSGTGNTEAFF
>TRBJ1-4|15|-|-|TRBV5-1
TGCGCCAGCAGCTTGAGACGGGGGACTAATGAAAAACTGTTTTTT
CASSLRRGTNEKLFF
>TRBJ2-5|15|TRBD2|-|TRBV6-6
TGTGCCAGCAGTACGGGACTAGCGGGACGGGAGACCCAGTACTTC
CASSTGLAGRETQYF
>TRBJ1-2|13|-|-|TRBV18
TGTGCCAGCTCACCGAAGGACGGCTATGGCTACACCTTC
CASSPKDGYGYTF
>TRBJ2-3|15|TRBD1|-|TRBV9
TGTGCCAGCAGCGTAGTCGGGACAGGGGCCGATACGCAGTATTTT
CASSVVGTGADTQYF
>TRBJ1-3|13|-|-|TRBV5-6
TGTGCCAGCAGTCGGGGGCGCGTAAACACCATATATTTT
CASSRGRVNTIYF
>TRBJ2-3|16|TRBD1|-|TRBV28
TGTGCCAGCGCTACCCCGGAGACAGGGGATCCCGATACGCAGTATTTT
CASATPETGDPDTQYF
>TRBJ1-2|13|-|-|TRBV3-1/TRBV3-2
TGTGCCAGCAGCCAAGGGTCCAGGGTTGGCTACACCTTC
CASSQGSRVGYTF
>TRBJ2-1|15|TRBD2|-|TRBV5-4
TGTGCCAGCAGCTTGGGACTAGCGGATTACAATGAGCAGTTCTTC
CASSLGLADYNEQFF
>TRBJ2-2|13|-|many|TRBV6-5
TGTGCCAGCAGTTTATGGAACACCGGGGAGCTGTTTTTT
CASSLWNTGELFF
>TRBJ2-3|15|TRBD1|-|TRBV4-3
TGCGCCAGCAGCCCGGGACAGACCCTCACAGATACGCAGTATTTT
CASSPGQTLTDTQYF
>TRBJ1-1|13|-|few|TRBV12-2
TGTGCAAGTCGCTTCTCAGGGGAAACTGAAGCTTTCTTT
CASRFSGETEAFF
>TRBJ2-7|17|TRBD1|-|TRBV3-1/TRBV3-2
TGTGCCAGCAGCCATCGTTTAACCGGGACAGTAAGCTACGAGCAGTACTTC
CASSHRLTGTVSYEQYF
>TRBJ2-5|15|TRBD1|few|TRBV19
TGTGCCAGTAGTGAGCTTCAGGGGGCTCGGGAGACCCAGTACTTC
CASSELQGARETQYF
>TRBJ2-7|15|-|-|TRBV7-3
TGTGCCAGCAGCCCTGGGGGGGCAGGTAGCTACGAGCAGTACTTC
CASSPGGAGSYEQYF
>TRBJ1-2|15|-|few|TRBV3-1/TRBV3-2
TGTGCCAGCAGCCAAGAGTCCGGGGGCGGCTATGGCTACACCTTC
CASSQESGGGYGYTF
>TRBJ1-2|15|-|-|TRBV2
TGTGCCAGCGTTGGTAAGGACGCAGCTAACTATGGCTACACCTTC
CASVGKDAANYGYTF
>TRBJ2-1|12|-|few|TRBV7-2
TGTGCCAGCAGCTGGGGGTTCGGTGAGCAGTTCTTC
CASSWGFGEQFF
>TRBJ2-2|15|TRBD2|-|TRBV19
TGTGCCAGTAGAGCGGGGGGCAGGGACACCGGGGAGCTGTTTTTT
CASRAGGRDTGELFF
>TRBJ1-2|15|-|-|TRBV28
TGTGCCAGCAGTTTATGGGACACTTCTAACTATGGCTACACCTTC
CASSLWDTSNYGYTF
>TRBJ1-5|15|-|-|TRBV6-5
TGTGCCAGCAGTTATTCAGGACAGAACAATCAGCCCCAGCATTTT
CASSYSGQNNQPQHF
>TRBJ2-1|16|TRBD2|many|TRBV27
TGTGCCAGCAGTTTCATCGGGACTAGCGGGGGAAATGAGCAGTTCTTC
CASSFIGTSGGNEQFF
>TRBJ2-7|11|-|-|TRBV29-1
TGCAGCGTAGGAATCGGCTACGAGCAGTACTTC
CSVGIGYEQYF
>TRBJ2-1|13|TRBD2|once|TRBV10-1
TGCGCCAGCAGTGAGTCCGGACTAGCGGGACAGTTCTTC
CASSESGLAGQFF
>TRBJ2-2|12|-|few|TRBV29-1
TGCAGCGTTCTCAGGGGAACCGGGGAGCTGTTTTTT
CSVLRGTGELFF
>TRBJ2-5|15|TRBD2|-|TRBV28
TGTGCCAGCACCTGGACTAGCGGGGGCCAAGAGACCCAGTACTTC
CASTWTSGGQETQYF
>TRBJ1-6|16|TRBD1|few|TRBV18
TGTGCCAGCTCACCACCGGGCAGGGGGCGCGAATCACCCCTCCACTTT
CASSPPGRGRESPLHF
>TRBJ2-2|16|TRBD1|once|TRBV28
TGTGCCAGCAGAGACGACAGGGTAAACGACACCGGGGAGCTGTTTTTT
CASRDDRVNDTGELFF
>TRBJ2-7|13|TRBD2|-|TRBV7-2
TGTGCCAGCAGCTTAGCAGGGAGGGACGAGCAGTACTTC
CASSLAGRDEQYF
>TRBJ1-1|13|TRBD1|few|TRBV28
TGTGCCAGCAGCTCCGGGACAGTCACTGAAGCTTTCTTT
CASSSGTVTEAFF
>TRBJ2-1|17|-|once|TRBV3-1/TRBV3-2
TGTGCCAGCAGTCTGCTTGGTGTGGGGGGGCGTTACAATGAGCAGTTCTTC
CASSLLGVGGRYNEQFF
>TRBJ2-7|17|-|-|TRBV27
TGTGCCAGCAGCCCCCCCGGTTGGGGAGAGGGCTCCTACGAGCAGTACTTC
CASSPPGWGEGSYEQYF
>TRBJ1-3|18|-|-|TRBV12-2
TGTGCAAGTCGCTTGTTTCGCCGACAGGGATTAGCTGGAAACACCATATATTTT
CASRLFRRQGLAGNTIYF
>TRBJ2-5|18|-|-|TRBV9
TGTGCCAGCAGCCCCCGATGGGGGTCGGGGAAAGGCGGAGAGACCCAGTACTTC
CASSPRWGSGKGGETQYF
>TRBJ1-2|16|-|-|TRBV7-9
TGTGCCAGCAGCTTGGAAACGACAGGCTTTAACTATGGCTACACCTTC
CASSLETTGFNYGYTF
>TRBJ1-2|14|-|-|TRBV4-1
TGCGCCAGCAGCCAAGTTGGGACCTCGAGAGGCTACACCTTC
CASSQVGTSRGYTF
>TRBJ2-7|15|-|-|TRBV7-9
TGTGCCAGCAGAGTCCTAGGGGGGTTCGGCGACGAGCAGTACTTC
CASRVLGGFGDEQYF
>TRBJ2-7|15|TRBD2|few|TRBV28
TGTGCCAGCAGTTCCCCAAGCGGGATTTCCTACGAGCAGTACTTC
CASSSPSGISYEQYF
>TRBJ2-1|17|TRBD2|-|TRBV11-2
TGTGCCAGCAGCTTAGATCGTAGGACTAGCGGTCACAATGAGCAGTTCTTC
CASSLDRRTSGHNEQFF
>TRBJ2-7|14|TRBD2|-|TRBV28
TGTGCCAGCAGTGACAGCGGGAGTAGGTACGAGCAGTACTTC
CASSDSGSRYEQYF
>TRBJ2-1|12|-|-|TRBV7-8
TGTGCCAGCAGCTTAACTAGAAATGAGCAGTTCTTC
CASSLTRNEQFF
>TRBJ2-3|17|-|-|TRBV5-5
TGTGCCAGCAGCTTGGCCGAAGGGGCGGGGAGCACAGATACGCAGTATTTT
CASSLAEGAGSTDTQYF